This TCR beta chain came from a study of T-cell memory formation after mild COVID-19. As for the study in general: The TCR clusters were mostly specific to one donor.

General study findings and limits: Contracting clones, day 15 to 85, had balanced CD4/CD8, and later expanders favored CD4+.

To note about this clonotype: The antigen is undetermined.

TCRdb analysed the 5' RACE reads with MiXCR anew, one entry per CDR3 protein. The sample shows approximately 340,000 distinct CDR3 sequences, 15% to 20% of them seen only once. This clonotype was sampled from a man aged 18-30 years who had mild COVID-19 (a few samples of this study predate the infection). Cell type and time point are not known. Sequences were obtained from PBMCs or a T cell subset sorted from them (not recorded which).

The CDR3 loop reads CASSYLGLGYGYTF. In DNA, the CDR3 is TGTGCCAGCAGTTACCTGGGGTTGGGTTATGGCTACACCTTC. V usage is TRBV6-5 and J usage is TRBJ1-2, with D uncertain. The CDR3 is 14 amino acids. V was pared by 2 bases and J by 5 bases, with 12 bases between. Germline CDR1 is MNHEY and CDR2 is SVGAGI.